This T cell receptor (beta chain) is drawn from a study of blood T cells in healthy people across ages. It was with a sample-barcoded 5' primer and a J-beta primer mix that a second PCR of about 7 to 12 cycles was run. Using its own MiXCR run on the 5' RACE reads, TCRdb lists one record per CDR3 protein. The table lists 1.5 million to 2 million distinct CDR3 sequences, around 48% of them singletons. This clonotype was observed a handful of times. What was sequenced was blood. The receptor was derived from a woman aged 40-49 years in good health.

The CDR3 is CASSLDATAKETQYF. The DNA for the CDR3 is TGTGCCAGCAGTTTAGATGCGACGGCAAAAGAGACCCAGTACTTC. The chain couples TRBV12-3 or TRBV12-4 to TRBJ2-5; no clear D gene. The V end lost 1 base, the J end lost 3 bases, and 12 bases lay between the germline ends. The CDR3 has 15 residues.